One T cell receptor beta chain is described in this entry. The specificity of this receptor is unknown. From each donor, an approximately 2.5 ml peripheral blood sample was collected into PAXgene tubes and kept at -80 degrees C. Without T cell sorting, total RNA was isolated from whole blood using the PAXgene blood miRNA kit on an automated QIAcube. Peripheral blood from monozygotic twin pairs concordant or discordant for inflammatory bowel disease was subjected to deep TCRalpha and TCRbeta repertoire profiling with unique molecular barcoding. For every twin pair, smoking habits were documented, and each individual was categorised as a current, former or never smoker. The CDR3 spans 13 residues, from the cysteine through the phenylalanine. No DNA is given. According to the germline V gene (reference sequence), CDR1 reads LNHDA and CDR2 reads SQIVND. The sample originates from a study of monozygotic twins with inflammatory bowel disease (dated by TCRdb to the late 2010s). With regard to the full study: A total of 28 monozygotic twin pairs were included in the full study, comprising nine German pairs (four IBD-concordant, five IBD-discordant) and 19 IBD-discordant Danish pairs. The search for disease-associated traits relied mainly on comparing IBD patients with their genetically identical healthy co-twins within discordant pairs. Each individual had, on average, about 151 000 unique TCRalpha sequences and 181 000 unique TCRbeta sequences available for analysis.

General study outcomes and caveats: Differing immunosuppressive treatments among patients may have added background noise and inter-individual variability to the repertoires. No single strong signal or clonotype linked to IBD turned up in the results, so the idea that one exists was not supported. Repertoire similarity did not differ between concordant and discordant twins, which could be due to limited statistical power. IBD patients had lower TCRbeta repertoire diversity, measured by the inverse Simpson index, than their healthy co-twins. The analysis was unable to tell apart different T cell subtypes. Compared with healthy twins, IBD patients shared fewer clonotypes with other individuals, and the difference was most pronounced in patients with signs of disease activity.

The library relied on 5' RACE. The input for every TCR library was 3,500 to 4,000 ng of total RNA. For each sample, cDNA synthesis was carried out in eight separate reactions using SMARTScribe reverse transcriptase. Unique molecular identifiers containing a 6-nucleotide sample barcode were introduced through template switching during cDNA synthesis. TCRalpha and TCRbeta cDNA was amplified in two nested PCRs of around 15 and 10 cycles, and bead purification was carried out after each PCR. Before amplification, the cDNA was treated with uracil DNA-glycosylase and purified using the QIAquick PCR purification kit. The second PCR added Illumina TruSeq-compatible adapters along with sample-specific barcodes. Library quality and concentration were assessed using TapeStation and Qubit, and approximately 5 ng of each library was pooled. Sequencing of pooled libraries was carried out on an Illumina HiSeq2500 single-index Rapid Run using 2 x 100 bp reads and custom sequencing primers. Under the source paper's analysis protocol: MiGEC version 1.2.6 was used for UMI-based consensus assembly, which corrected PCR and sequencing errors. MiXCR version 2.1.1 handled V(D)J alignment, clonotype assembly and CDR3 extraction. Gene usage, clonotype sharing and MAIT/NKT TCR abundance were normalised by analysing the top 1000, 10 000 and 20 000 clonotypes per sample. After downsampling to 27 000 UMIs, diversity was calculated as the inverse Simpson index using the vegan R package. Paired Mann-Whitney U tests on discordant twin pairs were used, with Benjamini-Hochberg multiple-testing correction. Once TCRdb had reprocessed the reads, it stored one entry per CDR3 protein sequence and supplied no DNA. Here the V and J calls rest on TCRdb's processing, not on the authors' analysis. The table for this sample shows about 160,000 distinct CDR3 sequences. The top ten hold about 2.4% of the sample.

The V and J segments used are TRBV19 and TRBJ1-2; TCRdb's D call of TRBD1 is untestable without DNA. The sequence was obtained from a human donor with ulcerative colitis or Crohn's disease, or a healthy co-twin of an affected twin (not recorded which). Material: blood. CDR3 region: CASSVQGDYGYTF.